This TCR beta chain was recovered during a study of CD8 T cells in ankylosing spondylitis. Study-level findings and limits: Certain motif variants had earlier appeared in reactive arthritis synovial fluid and blood.

Germline CDR1 is DFQATT and CDR2 is SNEGSKA (reference sequence). The J segment lost 3 bases and the V segment lost 6 bases, leaving 7 bases of the junction unmatched. There are 15 residues in the CDR3. As the method for making TCR beta libraries, quantitative 5'-RACE with molecular barcodes was used. TCRdb reprocessed the 5' RACE reads with MiXCR, giving one entry per CDR3 protein. The sample holds around 130,000 distinct CDR3 sequences, about 6.4% seen once. This clonotype was observed many times. No antigen is known for it. This sequence originates from a male donor with ankylosing spondylitis or in good health (not recorded which). Specimen: blood, either unsorted or a sorted T cell fraction (not recorded which). The V and J genes are TRBV20-1 and TRBJ2-3; TRBD2 agrees at 12 bases. The CDR3: CSAGTSGFGTDTQYF. CDR3 in DNA: TGCAGTGCGGGGACTAGCGGGTTTGGAACAGATACGCAGTATTTT.